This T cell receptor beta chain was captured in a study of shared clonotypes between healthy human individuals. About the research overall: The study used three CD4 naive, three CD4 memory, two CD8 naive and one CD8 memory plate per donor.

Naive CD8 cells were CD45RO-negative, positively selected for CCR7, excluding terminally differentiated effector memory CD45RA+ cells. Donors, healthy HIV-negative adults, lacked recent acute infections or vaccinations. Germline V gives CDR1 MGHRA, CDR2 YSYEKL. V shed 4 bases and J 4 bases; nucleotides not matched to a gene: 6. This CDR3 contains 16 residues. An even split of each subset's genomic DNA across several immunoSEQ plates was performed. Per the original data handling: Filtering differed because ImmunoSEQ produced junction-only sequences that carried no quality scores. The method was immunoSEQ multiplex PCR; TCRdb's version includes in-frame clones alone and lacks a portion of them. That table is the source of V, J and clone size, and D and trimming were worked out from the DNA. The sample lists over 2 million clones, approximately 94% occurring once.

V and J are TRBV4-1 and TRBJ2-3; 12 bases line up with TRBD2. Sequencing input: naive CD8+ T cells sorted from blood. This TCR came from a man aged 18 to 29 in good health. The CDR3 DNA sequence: TGCGCCAGCAGCCCTCTAGCGGGGGGGACCGCAGATACGCAGTATTTT. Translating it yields CASSPLAGGTADTQYF.